The following is a TCR beta chain sequence with its context. This entry belongs to a study of blood T cell repertoires in COVID-19. Overall study: The origin of the acute and convalescent COVID-19 samples was the United States, Italy and Spain. T cells, B-cell-depleted T cells, or PBMCs supplied cDNA or gDNA.

In the authors' methods: For nucleated cells, counts were estimated from reference gene primer amplification. Profiling relied on immunoSEQ multiplex PCR, and the TCRdb table lists in-frame clones only, not all of them. V and J calls and clone size are given by that table; D and trimming were obtained from the DNA. The sample holds more than 95,000 clones; around 90% are singletons and the top ten take 4.5% to 5.5%. The CDR3 sequence is 12 residues long. With 5 bases removed from V and 3 bases from J, the gap between germline ends came to 8 bases. Material for sequencing was peripheral blood. This TCR derives from a human donor in a cohort sampled during active COVID-19. V and J are TRBV12-3 or TRBV12-4 and TRBJ2-7; TRBD1 might be the D (6 bases). This CDR3 is CASSRQVYEQYF. The CDR3 DNA follows: TGTGCCAGCAGTAGACAGGTCTACGAGCAGTACTTC.